This T cell receptor (beta chain) is from a study of shared clonotypes between healthy human individuals. About the research overall: Each donor contributed plates that comprised three CD4 naive, three CD4 memory, two CD8 naive and one CD8 memory. General study findings and limits: Lower generation probabilities were found for non-shared clonotypes than for those shared by all four donors. Generally, naive subsets (rather than memory subsets) showed larger estimated richness.

The material for each subset, its genomic DNA, was split evenly across several immunoSEQ plates. Profiling relied on immunoSEQ multiplex PCR, and the TCRdb table lists in-frame clones only, not all of them. The table lists about 2 million clones, roughly 95% of them singletons, with 0.1% to 0.15% in the top ten. A remark on this clone: Its antigen is as yet unknown.

The germline V gene encodes CDR1 LNHNV and CDR2 YYDKDF (reference sequence). Trimming shortened V by 3 bases and J by 1 base, and 7 bases separated the two germline ends. The CDR3 has 14 amino acids. The sequence was obtained from a man aged 18 to 35 in good health. The specimen sequenced was naive CD4+ T cells sorted from blood. Noted subset: CD45RA+ positively selected. The V gene is TRBV15, the J gene TRBJ1-5; D gene ambiguous. Written as DNA, the CDR3 is TGTGCCACCAGCAGTGGCAGGAGCAATCAGCCCCAGCATTTT. Translation: CATSSGRSNQPQHF.